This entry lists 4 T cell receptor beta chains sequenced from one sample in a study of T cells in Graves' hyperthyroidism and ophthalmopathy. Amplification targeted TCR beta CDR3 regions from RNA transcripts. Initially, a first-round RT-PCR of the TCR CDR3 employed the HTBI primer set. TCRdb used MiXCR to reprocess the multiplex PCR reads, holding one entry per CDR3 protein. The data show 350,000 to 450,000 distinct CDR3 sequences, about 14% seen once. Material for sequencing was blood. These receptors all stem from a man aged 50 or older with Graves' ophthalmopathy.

Written as DNA, the CDR3 is TGTGCCAGCAGGCTCATACAGGGGGATCACACCGGGGAGCTGTTTTTT. It is translated as CASRLIQGDHTGELFF. This chain uses TRBV6-1 with TRBJ2-2, with 8 positions matching TRBD1. Germline V CDR1 and CDR2: MNHNS, SASEGT. Trimming took 6 bases from V and 3 from J; bases not matched to a gene: 9. CDR3 length equals 16 residues.

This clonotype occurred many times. The CDR3 loop is CSVVPDRAVYEQYF. In DNA form, the CDR3 reads TGCAGCGTTGTACCCGACAGGGCAGTCTACGAGCAGTACTTC. The rearrangement joins TRBV29-1 to TRBJ2-7, with 7 bases lining up with TRBD1. The germline CDR1 and CDR2 sequences are SQVTM and ANQGSEA. V shed 4 bases, J shed 3 bases, and the junction held 9 bases outside the gene matches. CDR3 size: 14 residues.

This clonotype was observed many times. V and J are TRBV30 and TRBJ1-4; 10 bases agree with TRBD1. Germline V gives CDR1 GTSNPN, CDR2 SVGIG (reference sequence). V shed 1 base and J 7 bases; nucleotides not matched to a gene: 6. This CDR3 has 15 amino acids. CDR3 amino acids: CAWSGQGATSEKLFF. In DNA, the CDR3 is TGTGCCTGGAGTGGACAGGGGGCAACGAGTGAAAAACTGTTTTTT.

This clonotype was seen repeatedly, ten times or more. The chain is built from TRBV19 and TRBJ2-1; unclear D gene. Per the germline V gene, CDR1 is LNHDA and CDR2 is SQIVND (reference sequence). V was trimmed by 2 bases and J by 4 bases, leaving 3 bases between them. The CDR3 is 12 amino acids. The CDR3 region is CASSIQYNEQFF. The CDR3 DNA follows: TGTGCCAGTAGTATACAATACAATGAGCAGTTCTTC.